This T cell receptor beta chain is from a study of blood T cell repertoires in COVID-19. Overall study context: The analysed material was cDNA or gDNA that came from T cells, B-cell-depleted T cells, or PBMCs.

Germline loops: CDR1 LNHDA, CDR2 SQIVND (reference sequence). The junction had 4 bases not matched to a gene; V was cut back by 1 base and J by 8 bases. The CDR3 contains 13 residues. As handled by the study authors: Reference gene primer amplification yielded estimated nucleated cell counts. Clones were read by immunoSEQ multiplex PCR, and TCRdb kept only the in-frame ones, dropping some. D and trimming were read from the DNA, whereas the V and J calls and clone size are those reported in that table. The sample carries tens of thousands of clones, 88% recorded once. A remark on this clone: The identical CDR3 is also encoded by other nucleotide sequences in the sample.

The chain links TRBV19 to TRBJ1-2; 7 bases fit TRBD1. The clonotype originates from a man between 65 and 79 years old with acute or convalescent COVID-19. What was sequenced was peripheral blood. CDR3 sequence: CASSIGQGGGYTF. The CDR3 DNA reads TGTGCCAGTAGTATAGGACAGGGCGGCGGCTACACCTTC.